The present T cell receptor beta chain was sequenced within a study of blood T cell repertoires in COVID-19. Study information: Sources were T cells, B-cell-depleted T cells, or PBMCs; the material itself was cDNA or gDNA.

The authors' processing: Amplification from reference gene primers served as the basis for estimated nucleated cell counts. Here immunoSEQ multiplex PCR was the method, and the copy in TCRdb shows in-frame clones only, minus some. V and J calls and clone size are given by that table; D and trimming were obtained from the DNA. The sample lists fewer than 200,000 clones; about 87% were seen once. Trimming at V came to 1 base and at J to 2 bases, leaving 8 bases not matched to a gene. The CDR3 spans 17 residues. Germline V gene sequence: CDR1 MGHRA, CDR2 YSYEKL. Source material: peripheral blood. The chain is built from TRBV4-1 and TRBJ2-7; 10 nucleotides agree with TRBD2. This clonotype was obtained from a woman aged 55-69 years who had recovered from COVID-19. CDR3 sequence (DNA): TGCGCCAGCAGCCAAGCATTACTAGCGGGGAATGCCTACGAGCAGTACTTC. It codes for CASSQALLAGNAYEQYF.